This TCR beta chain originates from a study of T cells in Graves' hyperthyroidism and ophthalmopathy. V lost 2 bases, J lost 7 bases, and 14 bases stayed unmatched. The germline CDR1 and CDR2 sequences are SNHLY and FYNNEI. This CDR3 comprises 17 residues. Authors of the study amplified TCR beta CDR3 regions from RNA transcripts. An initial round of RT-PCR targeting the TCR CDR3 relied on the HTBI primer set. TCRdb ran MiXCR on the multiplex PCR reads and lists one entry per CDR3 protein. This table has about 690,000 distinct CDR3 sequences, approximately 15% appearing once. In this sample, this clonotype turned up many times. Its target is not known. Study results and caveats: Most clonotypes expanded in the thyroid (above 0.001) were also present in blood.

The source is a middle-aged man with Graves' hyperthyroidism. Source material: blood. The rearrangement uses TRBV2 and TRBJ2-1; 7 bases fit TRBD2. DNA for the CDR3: TGTGCCAGCAGTGAATTTGTTGGCGGGAGAGCACATAATGAGCAGTTCTTC. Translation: CASSEFVGGRAHNEQFF. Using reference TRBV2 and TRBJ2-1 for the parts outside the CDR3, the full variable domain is EPEVTQTPSHQVTQMGQEVILRCVPISNHLYFYWYRQILGQKVEFLVSFYNNEISEKSEIFDDQFSVERPDGSNFTLKIRSTKLEDSAMYFCASSEFVGGRAHNEQFFGPGTRLTVL.